This T cell receptor beta chain was identified during a study of OX40 agonist ivuxolimab in advanced cancers. V lost 4 bases and J lost 8, with 14 bases in between. Germline CDR1 LGHNA, CDR2 YNFKEQ. CDR3 length: 13 residues. Only in-frame clones appear in the TCRdb table, and some are missing; sequencing was by immunoSEQ multiplex PCR. The sample has some 43,000 clones; roughly 88% are singletons. This sequence was found in an adult with an advanced solid tumor such as melanoma, head and neck, liver or kidney cancer. The V call is TRBV4-2, the J call TRBJ1-1; no firm D call. Sequenced material: CD4+ or CD8+ T cells sorted from blood, taken in a trial of the OX40 agonist ivuxolimab. The CDR3 spells CASSLPTAEEAFF. The CDR3 region has the DNA TGTGCCAGCAGCCTCCCTACCGCGGAAGAAGCTTTCTTT.